This T cell receptor beta chain stems from a study of Ad26.COV2.S vaccination and SARS-CoV-2 variants. The treatment is: over 15 received Ad26.COV2.S at low or high dose, single or two shots; a few received placebo; per-sample allocation not given. Sampling was done on day 63 after the first vaccine or placebo injection. In the vaccine, an Ad26 vector expressed the SARS-CoV-2 spike of the Wuhan strain. Data came from immunoSEQ multiplex PCR; TCRdb stores just in-frame clones and leaves some out. This table holds a few hundred thousand clones, 85% to 90% found once. Deletions cut 6 bases from V and 7 bases from J, with 10 bases between. Per the germline V gene, CDR1 is MNHEY and CDR2 is SMNVEV (reference sequence). The CDR3 is made up of 13 amino acids.

The sequence derives from a person between 18 and 60 years old who received the Ad26.COV2.S COVID-19 vaccine or a placebo. Sample: peripheral blood, taken in a trial of Ad26.COV2.S vaccine versus placebo. The rearrangement uses TRBV27 and TRBJ1-6; D not certain. The CDR3 region has the DNA TGTGCCAGCAGACCCACCGGGAATTCACCCCTCCACTTT. It specifies CASRPTGNSPLHF.